This T cell receptor beta chain was observed in a study of T-cell memory formation after mild COVID-19. This clonotype was seen only a few times. The CDR3 totals 12 residues. With 2 bases removed from V and 6 bases from J, the gap between germline ends came to 6 bases. CDR1 and CDR2 (germline): MNHGY, SVAAGI. Each CDR3 protein gets one entry after TCRdb re-called the 5' RACE reads with MiXCR. The top ten clones hold about a fifth of a sample with about 350,000 distinct CDR3 sequences, roughly 15% of them seen once. The sequence was collected from a man between 18 and 29 years old who had mild COVID-19 (a few samples of this study predate the infection). Cell type and time point are not known. The sequenced sample consisted of PBMCs or a T cell subset sorted from them (not recorded which). The chain employs TRBV6-9 and TRBJ2-3; D uncertain. CDR3 DNA: TGTGCCAGCAGTTATCTGGAGGATACGCAGTATTTT. It is translated as CASSYLEDTQYF.